This T cell receptor (beta chain) was captured by sequencing in a study of blood T cell repertoires in COVID-19. CDR1 and CDR2 from the germline V gene are SGHNT and YYREEE (reference sequence). Trimming took 0 bases from V and 7 from J, leaving 13 bases between them. The CDR3 consists of 14 residues. Sequencing was performed with immunoSEQ multiplex PCR; in TCRdb, only in-frame clones are kept and a portion is missing. Here the sample spans 200,000 to 300,000 clones, around nine tenths being singletons. Sequencing was carried out using peripheral blood. The chain couples TRBV5-4 to TRBJ1-1; D is possibly TRBD1 (6 bases). The clonotype originates from a woman in her fifties or sixties with COVID-19, enrolled during active disease. The CDR3: CASSLVGGLGEAFF. CDR3 DNA: TGTGCCAGCAGCTTGGTAGGGGGTTTGGGTGAAGCTTTCTTT.